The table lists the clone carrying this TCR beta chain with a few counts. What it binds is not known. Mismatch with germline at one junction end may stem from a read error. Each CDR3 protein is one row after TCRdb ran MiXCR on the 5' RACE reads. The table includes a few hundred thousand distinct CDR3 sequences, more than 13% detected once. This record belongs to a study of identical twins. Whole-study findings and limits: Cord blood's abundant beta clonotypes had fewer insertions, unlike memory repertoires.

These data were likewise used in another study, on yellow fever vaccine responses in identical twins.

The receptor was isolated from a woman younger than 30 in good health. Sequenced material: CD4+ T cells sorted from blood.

CDR3 sequence reads: CTSRTGAGHDTGELFF. The CDR3 DNA reads as TGTACCAGCCGAACGGGAGCGGGGCACGACACCGGGGAGCTGTTTTTT. V gene TRBV28 combines with J gene TRBJ2-2, with TRBD2 matching 7 bases. The length of the CDR3 is 16 residues. The germline gives CDR1 MDHEN, CDR2 SYDVKM.